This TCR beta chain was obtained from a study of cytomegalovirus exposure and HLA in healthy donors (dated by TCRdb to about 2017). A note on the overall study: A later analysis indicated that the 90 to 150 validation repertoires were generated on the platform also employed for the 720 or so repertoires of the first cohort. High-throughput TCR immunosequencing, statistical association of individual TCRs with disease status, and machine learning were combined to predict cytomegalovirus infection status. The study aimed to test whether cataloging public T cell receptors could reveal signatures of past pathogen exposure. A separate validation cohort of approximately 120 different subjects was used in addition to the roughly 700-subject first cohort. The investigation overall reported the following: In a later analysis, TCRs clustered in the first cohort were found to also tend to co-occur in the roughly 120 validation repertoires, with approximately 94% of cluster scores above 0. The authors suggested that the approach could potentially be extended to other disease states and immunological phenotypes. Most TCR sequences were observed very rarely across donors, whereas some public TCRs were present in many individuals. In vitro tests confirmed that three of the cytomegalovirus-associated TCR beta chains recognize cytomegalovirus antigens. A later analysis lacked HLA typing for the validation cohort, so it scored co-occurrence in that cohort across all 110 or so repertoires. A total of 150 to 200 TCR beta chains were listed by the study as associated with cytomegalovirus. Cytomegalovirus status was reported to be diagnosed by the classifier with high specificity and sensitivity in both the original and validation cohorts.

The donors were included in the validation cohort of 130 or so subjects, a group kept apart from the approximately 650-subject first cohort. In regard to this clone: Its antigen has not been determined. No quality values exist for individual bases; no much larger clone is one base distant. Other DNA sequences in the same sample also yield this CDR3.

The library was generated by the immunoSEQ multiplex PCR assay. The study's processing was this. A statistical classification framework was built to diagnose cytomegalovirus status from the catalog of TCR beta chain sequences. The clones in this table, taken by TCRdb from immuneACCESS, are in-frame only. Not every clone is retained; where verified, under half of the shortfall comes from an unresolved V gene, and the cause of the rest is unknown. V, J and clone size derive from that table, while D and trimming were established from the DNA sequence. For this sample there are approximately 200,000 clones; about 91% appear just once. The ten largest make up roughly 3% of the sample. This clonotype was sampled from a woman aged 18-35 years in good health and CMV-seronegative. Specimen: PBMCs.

The DNA is as follows: TGTGCCAGCAGCTTAGGCCTAGCGGATACGCAGTATTTT. It translates as CASSLGLADTQYF. The sequence is built from TRBV7-9 and TRBJ2-3; TRBD2 is a weak D gene call, 6 bases matching. Taken from cysteine to phenylalanine, the CDR3 has 13 residues. Only the CDR3 portion is preserved as DNA: 39 bases, with reading frame beginning at the first base. V and J lose 1 base and 6 bases, and a span of 8 bases separates them. CDR1 SEHNR and CDR2 FQNEAQ were looked up in the germline V gene (reference sequence). With the rest looked up from the reference TRBV7-9 and TRBJ2-3 genes rather than sequenced, the full variable domain is DTGVSQNPRHKITKRGQNVTFRCDPISEHNRLYWYRQTLGQGPEFLTYFQNEAQLEKSRLLSDRFSAERPKGSFSTLEIQRTEQGDSAMYLCASSLGLADTQYFGPGTRLTVL.